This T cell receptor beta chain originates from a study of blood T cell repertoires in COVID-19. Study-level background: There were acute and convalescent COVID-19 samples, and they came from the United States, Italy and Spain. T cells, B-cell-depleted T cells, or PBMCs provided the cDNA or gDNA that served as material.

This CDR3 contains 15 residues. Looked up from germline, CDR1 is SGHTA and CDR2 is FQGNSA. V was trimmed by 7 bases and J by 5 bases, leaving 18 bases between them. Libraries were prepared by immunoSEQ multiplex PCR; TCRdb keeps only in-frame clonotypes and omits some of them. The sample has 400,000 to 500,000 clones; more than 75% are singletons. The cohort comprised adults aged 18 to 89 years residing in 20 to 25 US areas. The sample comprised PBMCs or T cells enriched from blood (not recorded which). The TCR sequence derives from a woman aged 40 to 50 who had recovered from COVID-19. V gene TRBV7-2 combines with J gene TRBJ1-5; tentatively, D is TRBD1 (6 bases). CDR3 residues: CASILTGFGDQPQHF. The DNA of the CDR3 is TGTGCCAGCATCCTCACAGGGTTTGGCGATCAGCCCCAGCATTTT.